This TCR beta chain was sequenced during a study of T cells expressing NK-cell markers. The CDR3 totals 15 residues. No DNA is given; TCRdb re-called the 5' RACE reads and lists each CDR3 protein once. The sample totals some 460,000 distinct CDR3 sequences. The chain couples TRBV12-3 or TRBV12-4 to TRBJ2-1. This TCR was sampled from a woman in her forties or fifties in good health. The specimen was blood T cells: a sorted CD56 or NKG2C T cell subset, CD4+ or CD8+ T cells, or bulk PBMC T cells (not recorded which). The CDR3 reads CASCYSVPIANEQFF.